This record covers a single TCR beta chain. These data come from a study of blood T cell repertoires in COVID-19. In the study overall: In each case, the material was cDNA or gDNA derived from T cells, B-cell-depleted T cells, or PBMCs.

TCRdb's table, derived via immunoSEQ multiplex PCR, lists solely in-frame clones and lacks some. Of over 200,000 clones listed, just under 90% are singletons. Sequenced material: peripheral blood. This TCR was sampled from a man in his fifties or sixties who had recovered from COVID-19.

CDR3 bases: TGTGCTAGTGGTTTGGACCTCGGCCGGGACAGGATTTCCGAGCAGTACTTC. It specifies CASGLDLGRDRISEQYF. The chain is built from TRBV12-5 and TRBJ2-7, with 8 nucleotides matching TRBD1. J gave up 6 bases and V 1 base, and 14 bases lay outside the gene matches. CDR1 and CDR2 (germline): LGHNT, FRNRAP. The CDR3 spans 17 residues.